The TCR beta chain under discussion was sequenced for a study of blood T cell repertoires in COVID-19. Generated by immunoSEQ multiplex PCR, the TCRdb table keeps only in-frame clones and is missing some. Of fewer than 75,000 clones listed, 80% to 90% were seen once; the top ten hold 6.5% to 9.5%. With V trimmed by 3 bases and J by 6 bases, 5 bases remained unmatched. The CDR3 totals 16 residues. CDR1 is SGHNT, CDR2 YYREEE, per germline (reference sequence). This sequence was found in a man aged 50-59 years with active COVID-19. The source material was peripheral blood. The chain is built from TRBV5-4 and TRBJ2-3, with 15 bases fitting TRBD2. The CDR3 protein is CASSWGLAGGEDTQYF. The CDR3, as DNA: TGTGCCAGCAGCTGGGGACTAGCGGGGGGCGAGGATACGCAGTATTTT. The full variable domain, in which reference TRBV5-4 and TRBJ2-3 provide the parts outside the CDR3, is ETGVTQSPTHLIKTRGQQVTLRCSSQSGHNTVSWYQQALGQGPQFIFQYYREEENGRGNFPPRFSGLQFPNYSSELNVNALELDDSALYLCASSWGLAGGEDTQYFGPGTRLTVL.